The 18 T cell receptor beta chains presented below share a single source sample, sequenced in a study of shared clonotypes between healthy human individuals. The protocol was immunoSEQ multiplex PCR, while the TCRdb copy is restricted to in-frame clones and leaves out a portion. The sample holds 2 million to 2.5 million clones, 85% to 95% seen once. The sequenced sample was naive CD4+ T cells from PBMCs. The subset: CD45RA+ positively selected. Receptors were obtained from a young man in good health. Some clones in this sample may be carry-over from other donors' samples.

As to this clone: Other DNA variants within this sample encode the same CDR3. The chain carries TRBV28 and TRBJ2-1; weak D call: TRBD1 (5 bases). The CDR3 spans 12 residues. CDR1 and CDR2 (germline): MDHEN, SYDVKM. The germline V and J ends were trimmed by 8 bases and 2 bases, with 7 bases remaining between them. The CDR3 nucleotides read TGTGCCAGCTCAGGGACCTACAATGAGCAGTTCTTC. Translation gives CASSGTYNEQFF.

The chain recombines TRBV5-1 with TRBJ2-7, with a possible D match to TRBD1 (6 bases). The CDR3 has 13 residues. Trimming removed 3 bases at V and 6 bases at J, with 13 bases between. Per germline, CDR1 SGHRS and CDR2 YFSETQ. The DNA for the CDR3 is TGCGCCAGCAGCTCGGACAGTGCCGGCGAGCAGTACTTC. Encoded protein: CASSSDSAGEQYF.

The chain links TRBV4-3 to TRBJ1-2, with D maybe TRBD1 (6 bases). Per germline, CDR1 LGHNA and CDR2 YSLEER. The V end was cut by 5 bases, the J end by 4 bases, with 23 bases between. There are 17 residues in the CDR3. CDR3 DNA: TGCGCCAGCAGCAAGATGGGGGCGGGTGGGATGGGCTATGGCTACACCTTC. Translating it yields CASSKMGAGGMGYGYTF.

The chain combines TRBV7-9 with TRBJ2-1; unclear D gene. The CDR3 length is 15 residues. V gave up 1 base and J gave up 5 bases, with 12 bases separating them. Germline CDR1 SEHNR, CDR2 FQNEAQ (reference sequence). CDR3 nucleotides: TGTGCCAGCAGCTTAGGGGTGGGAACCCACAATGAGCAGTTCTTC. Protein product: CASSLGVGTHNEQFF.

The chain employs TRBV9 and TRBJ1-3; 9 bases match TRBD1. Germline V gene sequence: CDR1 SGDLS, CDR2 YYNGEE. This CDR3 is 16 amino acids long. Trimming took 3 bases from V and 4 from J; bases not matched to a gene: 8. The CDR3 DNA reads as TGTGCCAGCAGCGGCGGTTCAGGACAGGGGGGAAACACCATATATTTT. It yields the protein CASSGGSGQGGNTIYF.

The chain recombines TRBV28 with TRBJ2-7; no firm D call. Trimming pared 3 bases from V and 7 bases from J, leaving 7 bases between. Germline loops: CDR1 MDHEN, CDR2 SYDVKM. This CDR3 is built from 11 residues. CDR3 coding DNA: TGTGCCAGCAGTTTTAGAGAGGAGCAGTACTTC. The encoded protein is CASSFREEQYF.

The chain is built from TRBV7-2 and TRBJ1-5; no reliable D call. V dropped 5 bases and J dropped 3 bases, with 5 bases sitting between them. The V gene's germline CDR1 is SGHTA and CDR2 FQGNSA. The CDR3 covers 12 residues. In DNA form, the CDR3 reads TGTGCCAGCAGCGACTTCAATCAGCCCCAGCATTTT. It encodes CASSDFNQPQHF.

Remarks on this clone: In the same sample, other DNA sequences code for this CDR3. This sequence joins TRBV7-2 and TRBJ2-3, with 7 nucleotides matching TRBD1. The V gene's germline CDR1 is SGHTA and CDR2 FQGNSA. J gave up 0 bases and V 5 bases, and 2 bases lay outside the gene matches. This CDR3 has 14 amino acids. The CDR3 region is CASSRTGSTDTQYF. The CDR3 nucleotides read TGTGCCAGCAGCAGGACAGGTAGCACAGATACGCAGTATTTT. Filled out from reference TRBV7-2 and TRBJ2-3, the complete variable domain reads GAGVSQSPSNKVTEKGKDVELRCDPISGHTALYWYRQSLGQGLEFLIYFQGNSAPDKSGLPSDRFSAERTGGSVSTLTIQRTQQEDSAVYLCASSRTGSTDTQYFGPGTRLTVL.

The chain is built from TRBV29-1 and TRBJ2-7; 13 bases fit TRBD2. This CDR3 is built from 12 residues. CDR1 and CDR2 from the germline V gene are SQVTM and ANQGSEA. V shed 7 bases, J shed 9 bases, and the junction held 6 bases outside the gene matches. The CDR3 DNA follows: TGCAGCGCGACCGGGACTAGCGGGACGCAGTACTTC. It translates to CSATGTSGTQYF.

The J gene is TRBJ2-7, the V gene TRBV6-6; 11 bases align to TRBD2. The CDR3 has 14 residues. Germline CDR1 is MNHNY and CDR2 is SVGAGI (reference sequence). The V segment lost 5 bases and the J segment 5 bases; nucleotides outside the gene matches: 5. CDR3 loop: CASSAPGLADEQYF. The DNA for the CDR3 is TGTGCCAGCAGTGCACCGGGACTAGCGGACGAGCAGTACTTC.

The chain uses TRBV2 and TRBJ2-2; D ambiguous. Germline values: CDR1 SNHLY, CDR2 FYNNEI. The CDR3 has 14 amino acids. Trimming shortened V by 7 bases and J by 0 bases, and 9 bases separated the two germline ends. DNA of the CDR3: TGTGCCAGCAATTGGCAGGCGAACACCGGGGAGCTGTTTTTT. This translates into CASNWQANTGELFF.

Here the CDR3 reads CAWSVGGAGDQPQHF. The CDR3 DNA reads TGTGCCTGGAGTGTAGGGGGGGCAGGCGATCAGCCCCAGCATTTT. The J gene is TRBJ1-5, the V gene TRBV30; TRBD1 is a possible D gene (6 bases). Trimming took off 0 bases at V and 5 bases at J, with 14 bases between the two ends. The CDR3 covers 15 residues. CDR1 GTSNPN and CDR2 SVGIG come from the germline V gene (reference sequence).

This chain links TRBV29-1 with TRBJ2-2; 15 bases fit TRBD2. The germline gives CDR1 SQVTM, CDR2 ANQGSEA. V gave up 7 bases and J gave up 5 bases; unmatched junction bases: 8. The CDR3 sequence is 16 residues long. The CDR3 DNA sequence: TGCAGCGGTGGACTAGCGGGAGGGCCAGGGACCGGGGAGCTGTTTTTT. This codes for CSGGLAGGPGTGELFF.

This clone has a single count. The chain combines TRBV4-2 with TRBJ1-1; D possibly corresponds to TRBD1 (5 bases). V lost 0 bases, J lost 1 base, and 12 bases lay in between. From germline, CDR1 is LGHNA and CDR2 YNFKEQ. This CDR3 has 16 amino acids. CDR3 residues: CASSQEGARENTEAFF. DNA for the CDR3: TGTGCCAGCAGCCAAGAAGGAGCCAGGGAGAACACTGAAGCTTTCTTT.

For this clone: Other nucleotide sequences from this sample produce the same CDR3. The J gene is TRBJ2-3, the V gene TRBV30; no clear D. The V gene lost 2 bases and the J gene lost 3 bases, with 3 bases spanning the gap. Germline assignment: CDR1 GTSNPN and CDR2 SVGIG (reference sequence). The CDR3 has 11 residues. This CDR3 is CAWSPTDTQYF. The CDR3 DNA is TGTGCCTGGAGTCCGACAGATACGCAGTATTTT.

The chain combines TRBV30 with TRBJ2-7; D might be TRBD2 (5 bases). This CDR3 spans 15 amino acids. In germline, CDR1 is GTSNPN, CDR2 SVGIG (reference sequence). Between the trimmed V and J ends, which lost 0 bases and 0 bases, there was a span of 12 bases. CDR3 in DNA: TGTGCCTGGAGTGTATCGGGGATTCGCTCCTACGAGCAGTACTTC. Its translation is CAWSVSGIRSYEQYF.

V gene TRBV6-1 combines with J gene TRBJ2-1; TRBD2 is a possible D gene (7 bases). Germline CDR1 is MNHNS and CDR2 is SASEGT. CDR3 length: 16 amino acids. The germline V and J ends were trimmed by 2 bases and 9 bases, with 20 bases remaining between them. CDR3 sequence (DNA): TGTGCCAGCAGTGAAAATTGGCGGGGGCTTGGCGGTGAGCAGTTCTTC. Its protein product is CASSENWRGLGGEQFF.

This clone was picked up one time. The rearrangement joins TRBV12-5 to TRBJ2-5; the D is unclear. Per germline, CDR1 LGHNT and CDR2 FRNRAP. This CDR3 contains 10 residues. V shed 9 bases and J shed 1 base, with 3 bases lying between them. CDR3 residues: CASPQETQYF. The CDR3 DNA sequence: TGTGCTAGCCCCCAAGAGACCCAGTACTTC. Based on the CDR3 plus reference TRBV12-5 and TRBJ2-5, the full variable domain is DARVTQTPRHKVTEMGQEVTMRCQPILGHNTVFWYRQTMMQGLELLAYFRNRAPLDDSGMPKDRFSAEMPDATLATLKIQPSEPRDSAVYFCASPQETQYFGPGTRLLVL.